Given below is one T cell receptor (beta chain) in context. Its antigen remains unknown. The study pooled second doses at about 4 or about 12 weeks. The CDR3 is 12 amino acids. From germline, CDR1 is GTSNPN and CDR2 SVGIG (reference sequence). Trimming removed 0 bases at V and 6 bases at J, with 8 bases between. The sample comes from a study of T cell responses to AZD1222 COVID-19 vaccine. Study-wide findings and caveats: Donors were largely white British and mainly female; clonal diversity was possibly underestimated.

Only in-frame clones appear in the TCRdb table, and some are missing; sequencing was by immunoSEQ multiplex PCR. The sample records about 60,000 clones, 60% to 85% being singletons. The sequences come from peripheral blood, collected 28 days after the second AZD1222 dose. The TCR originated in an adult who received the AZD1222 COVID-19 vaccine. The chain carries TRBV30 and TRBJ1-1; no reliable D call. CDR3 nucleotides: TGTGCCTGGAGTGTAACCCTAGCTGAAGCTTTCTTT. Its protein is CAWSVTLAEAFF.